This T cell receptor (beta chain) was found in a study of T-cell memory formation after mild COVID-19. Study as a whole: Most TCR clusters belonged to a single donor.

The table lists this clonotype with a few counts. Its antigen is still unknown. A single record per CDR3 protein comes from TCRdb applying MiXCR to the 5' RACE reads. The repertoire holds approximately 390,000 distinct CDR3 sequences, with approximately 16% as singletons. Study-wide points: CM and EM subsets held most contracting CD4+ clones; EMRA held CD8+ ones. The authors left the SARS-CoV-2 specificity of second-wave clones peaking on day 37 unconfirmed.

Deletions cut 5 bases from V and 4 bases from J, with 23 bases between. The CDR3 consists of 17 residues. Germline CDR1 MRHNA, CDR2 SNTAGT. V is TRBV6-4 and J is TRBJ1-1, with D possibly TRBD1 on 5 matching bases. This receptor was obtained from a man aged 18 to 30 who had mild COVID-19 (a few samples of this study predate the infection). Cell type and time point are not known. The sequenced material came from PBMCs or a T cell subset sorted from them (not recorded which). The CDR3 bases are TGTGCCAGCAGTAACCTGGCGGGGGGTCGGGAGGGCACTGAAGCTTTCTTT. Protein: CASSNLAGGREGTEAFF.